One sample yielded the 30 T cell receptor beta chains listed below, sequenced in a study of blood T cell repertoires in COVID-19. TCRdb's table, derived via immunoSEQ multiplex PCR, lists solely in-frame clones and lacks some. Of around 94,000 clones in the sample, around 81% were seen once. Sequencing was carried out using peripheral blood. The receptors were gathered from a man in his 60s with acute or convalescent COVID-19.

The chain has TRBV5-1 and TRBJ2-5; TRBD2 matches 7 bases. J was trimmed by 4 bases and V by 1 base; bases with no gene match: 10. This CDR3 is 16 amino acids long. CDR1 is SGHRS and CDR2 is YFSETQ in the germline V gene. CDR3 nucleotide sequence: TGCGCCAGCAGCTTGTCGATGAGGTGGGGGGGAGAGACCCAGTACTTC. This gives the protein CASSLSMRWGGETQYF.

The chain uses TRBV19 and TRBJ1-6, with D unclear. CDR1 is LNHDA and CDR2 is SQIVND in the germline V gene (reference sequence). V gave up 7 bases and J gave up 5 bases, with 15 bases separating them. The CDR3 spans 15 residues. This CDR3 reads CASKRSGLDNSPLHF. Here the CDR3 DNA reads TGTGCCAGTAAACGGAGCGGATTAGATAATTCACCCCTCCACTTT.

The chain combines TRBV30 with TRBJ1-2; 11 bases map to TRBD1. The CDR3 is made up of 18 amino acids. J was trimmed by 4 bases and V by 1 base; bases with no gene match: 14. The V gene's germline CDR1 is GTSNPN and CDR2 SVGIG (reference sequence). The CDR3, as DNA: TGTGCCTGGAGTGCCCCGGGACAGGGGGTTCTCAACCTCTATGGCTACACCTTC. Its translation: CAWSAPGQGVLNLYGYTF.

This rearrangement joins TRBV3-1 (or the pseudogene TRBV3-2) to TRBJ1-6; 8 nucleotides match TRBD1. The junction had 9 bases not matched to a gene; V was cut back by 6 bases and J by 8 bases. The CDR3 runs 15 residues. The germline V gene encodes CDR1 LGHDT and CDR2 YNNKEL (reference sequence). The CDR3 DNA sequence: TGTGCCAGCAGGGCCAGGGGGCGAGGGGATTCACCCCTCCACTTT. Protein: CASRARGRGDSPLHF.

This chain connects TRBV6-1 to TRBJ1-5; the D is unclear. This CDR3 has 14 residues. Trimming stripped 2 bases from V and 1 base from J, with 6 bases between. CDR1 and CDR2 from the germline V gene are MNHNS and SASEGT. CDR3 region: CASSENTSNQPQHF. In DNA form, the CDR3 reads TGTGCCAGCAGTGAAAACACCAGCAATCAGCCCCAGCATTTT.

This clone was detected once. DNA for the CDR3: TGTGCCAGCAGTCTACAGACTAATGAAAAACTGTTTTTT. Encoded protein: CASSLQTNEKLFF. This chain joins TRBV27 and TRBJ1-4; the D is unclear. Trimming shortened V by 5 bases and J by 2 bases, and 6 bases separated the two germline ends. Germline CDR1 is MNHEY and CDR2 is SMNVEV (reference sequence). This CDR3 is 13 amino acids long.

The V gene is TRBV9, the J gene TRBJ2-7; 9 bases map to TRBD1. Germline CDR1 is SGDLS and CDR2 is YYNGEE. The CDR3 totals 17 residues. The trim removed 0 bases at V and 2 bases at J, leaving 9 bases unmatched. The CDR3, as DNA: TGTGCCAGCAGCGTAGCTCCACCGGGACAGGGTCCCTACGAGCAGTACTTC. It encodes CASSVAPPGQGPYEQYF.

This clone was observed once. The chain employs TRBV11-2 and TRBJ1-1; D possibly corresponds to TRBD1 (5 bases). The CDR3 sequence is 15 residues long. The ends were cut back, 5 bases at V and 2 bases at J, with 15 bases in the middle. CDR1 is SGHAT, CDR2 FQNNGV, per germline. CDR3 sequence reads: CASSGGGESNTEAFF. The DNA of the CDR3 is TGTGCCAGCAGCGGGGGAGGGGAGAGCAACACTGAAGCTTTCTTT.

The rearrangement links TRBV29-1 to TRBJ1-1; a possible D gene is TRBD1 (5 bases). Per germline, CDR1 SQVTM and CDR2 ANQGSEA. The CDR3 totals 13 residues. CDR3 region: CKKGLPPNTEAFF. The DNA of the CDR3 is TGCAAGAAGGGGCTCCCGCCGAACACTGAAGCTTTCTTT.

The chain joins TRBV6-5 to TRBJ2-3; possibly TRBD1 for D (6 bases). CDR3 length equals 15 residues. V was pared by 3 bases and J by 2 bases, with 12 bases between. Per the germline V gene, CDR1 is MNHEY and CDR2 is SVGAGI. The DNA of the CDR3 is TGTGCCAGCAGTTATCGGAACAGGGCCACAGATACGCAGTATTTT. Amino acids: CASSYRNRATDTQYF.

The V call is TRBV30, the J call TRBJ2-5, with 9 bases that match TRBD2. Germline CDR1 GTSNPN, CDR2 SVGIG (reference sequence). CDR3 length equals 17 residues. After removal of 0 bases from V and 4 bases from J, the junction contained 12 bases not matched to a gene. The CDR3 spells CAWSVVAGVYGSETQYF. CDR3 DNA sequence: TGTGCCTGGAGTGTGGTAGCGGGGGTGTACGGTTCAGAGACCCAGTACTTC. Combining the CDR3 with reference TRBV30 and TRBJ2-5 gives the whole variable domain SQTIHQWPATLVQPVGSPLSLECTVEGTSNPNLYWYRQAAGRGLQLLFYSVGIGQISSEVPQNLSASRPQDRQFILSSKKLLLSDSGFYLCAWSVVAGVYGSETQYFGPGTRLLVL.

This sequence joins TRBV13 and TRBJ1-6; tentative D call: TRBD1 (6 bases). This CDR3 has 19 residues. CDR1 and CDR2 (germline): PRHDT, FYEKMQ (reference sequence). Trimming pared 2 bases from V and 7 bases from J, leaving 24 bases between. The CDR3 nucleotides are TGTGCCAGCAGCTTAAAGAGGACAGCGCTGCTTACTCCCAATTCACCCCTCCACTTT. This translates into CASSLKRTALLTPNSPLHF.

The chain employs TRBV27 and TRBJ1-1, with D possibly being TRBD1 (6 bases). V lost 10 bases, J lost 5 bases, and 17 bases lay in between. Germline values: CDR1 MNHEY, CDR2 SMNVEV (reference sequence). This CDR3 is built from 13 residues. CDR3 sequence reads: CATLGGALTEAFF. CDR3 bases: TGTGCCACCCTTGGGGGGGCGCTGACTGAAGCTTTCTTT.

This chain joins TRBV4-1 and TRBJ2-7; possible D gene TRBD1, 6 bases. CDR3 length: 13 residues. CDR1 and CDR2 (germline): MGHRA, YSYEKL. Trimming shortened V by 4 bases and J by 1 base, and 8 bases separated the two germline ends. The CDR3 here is CASSRGHSYEQYF. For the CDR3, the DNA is TGCGCCAGCAGCCGGGGACATTCCTACGAGCAGTACTTC.

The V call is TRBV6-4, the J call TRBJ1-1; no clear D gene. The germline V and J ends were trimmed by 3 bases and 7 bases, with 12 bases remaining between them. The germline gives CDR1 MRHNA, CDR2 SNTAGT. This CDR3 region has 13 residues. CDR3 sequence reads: CASSELEGNEAFF. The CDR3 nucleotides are TGTGCCAGCAGTGAGTTGGAGGGCAATGAAGCTTTCTTT.

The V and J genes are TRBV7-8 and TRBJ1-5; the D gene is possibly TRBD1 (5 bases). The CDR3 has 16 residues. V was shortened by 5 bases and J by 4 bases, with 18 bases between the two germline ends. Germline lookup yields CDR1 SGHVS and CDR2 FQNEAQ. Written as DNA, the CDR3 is TGTGCCAGCAGCACATTCCGGGACGGAGGGAATCAGCCCCAGCATTTT. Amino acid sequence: CASSTFRDGGNQPQHF.

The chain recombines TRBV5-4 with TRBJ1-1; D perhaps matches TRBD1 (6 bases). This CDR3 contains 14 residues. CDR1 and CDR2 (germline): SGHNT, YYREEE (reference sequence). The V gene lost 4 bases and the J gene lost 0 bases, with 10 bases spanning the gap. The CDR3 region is CASSPQGLNTEAFF. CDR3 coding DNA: TGTGCCAGCAGCCCTCAGGGGCTGAACACTGAAGCTTTCTTT.

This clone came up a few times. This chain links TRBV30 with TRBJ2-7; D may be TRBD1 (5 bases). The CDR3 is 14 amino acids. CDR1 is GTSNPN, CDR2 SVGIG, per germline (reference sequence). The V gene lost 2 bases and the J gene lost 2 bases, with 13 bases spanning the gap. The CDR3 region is CAWSPGPPPYEQYF. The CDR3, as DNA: TGTGCCTGGAGTCCAGGGCCACCACCCTACGAGCAGTACTTC. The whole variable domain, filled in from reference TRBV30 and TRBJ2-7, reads SQTIHQWPATLVQPVGSPLSLECTVEGTSNPNLYWYRQAAGRGLQLLFYSVGIGQISSEVPQNLSASRPQDRQFILSSKKLLLSDSGFYLCAWSPGPPPYEQYFGPGTRLTVT.

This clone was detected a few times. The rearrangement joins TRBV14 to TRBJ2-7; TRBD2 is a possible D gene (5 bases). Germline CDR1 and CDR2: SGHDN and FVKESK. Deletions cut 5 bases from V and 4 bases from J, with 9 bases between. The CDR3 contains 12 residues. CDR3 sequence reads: CASSTEAYEQYF. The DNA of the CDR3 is TGTGCCAGCAGCACGGAGGCTTACGAGCAGTACTTC.

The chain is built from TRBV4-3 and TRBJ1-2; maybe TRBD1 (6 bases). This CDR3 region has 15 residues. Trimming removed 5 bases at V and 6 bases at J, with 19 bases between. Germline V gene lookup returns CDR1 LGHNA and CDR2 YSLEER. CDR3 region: CASSEWGGAGDGYTF. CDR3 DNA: TGCGCCAGCAGCGAGTGGGGGGGCGCAGGGGATGGCTACACCTTC.

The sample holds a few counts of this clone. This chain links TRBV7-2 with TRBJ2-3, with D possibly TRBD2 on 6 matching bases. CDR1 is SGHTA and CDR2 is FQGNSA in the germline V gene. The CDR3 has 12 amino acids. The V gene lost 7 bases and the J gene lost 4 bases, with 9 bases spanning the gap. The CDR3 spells CASTGVADTQYF. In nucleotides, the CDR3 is TGTGCCAGCACGGGGGTGGCAGATACGCAGTATTTT.

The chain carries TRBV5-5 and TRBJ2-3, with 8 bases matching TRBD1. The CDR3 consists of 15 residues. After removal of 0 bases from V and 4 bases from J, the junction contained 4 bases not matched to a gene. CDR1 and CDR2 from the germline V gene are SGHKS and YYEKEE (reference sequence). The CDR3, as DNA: TGTGCCAGCAGCTTGGGGGACAGGAGCGCAGATACGCAGTATTTT. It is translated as CASSLGDRSADTQYF. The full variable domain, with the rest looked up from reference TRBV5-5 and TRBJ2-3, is DAGVTQSPTHLIKTRGQQVTLRCSPISGHKSVSWYQQVLGQGPQFIFQYYEKEERGRGNFPDRFSARQFPNYSSELNVNALLLGDSALYLCASSLGDRSADTQYFGPGTRLTVL.

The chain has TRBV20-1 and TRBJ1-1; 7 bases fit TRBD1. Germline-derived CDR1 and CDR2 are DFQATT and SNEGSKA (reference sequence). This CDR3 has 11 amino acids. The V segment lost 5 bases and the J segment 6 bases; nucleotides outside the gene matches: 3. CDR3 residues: CSAWDSPEAFF. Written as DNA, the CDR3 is TGCAGTGCTTGGGACAGCCCTGAAGCTTTCTTT.

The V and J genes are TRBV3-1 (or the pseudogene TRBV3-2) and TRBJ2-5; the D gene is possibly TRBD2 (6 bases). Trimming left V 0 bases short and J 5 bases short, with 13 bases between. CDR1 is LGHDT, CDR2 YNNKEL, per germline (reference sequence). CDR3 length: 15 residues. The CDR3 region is CASSQETEGVETQYF. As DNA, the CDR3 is TGTGCCAGCAGCCAAGAGACGGAGGGTGTGGAGACCCAGTACTTC.

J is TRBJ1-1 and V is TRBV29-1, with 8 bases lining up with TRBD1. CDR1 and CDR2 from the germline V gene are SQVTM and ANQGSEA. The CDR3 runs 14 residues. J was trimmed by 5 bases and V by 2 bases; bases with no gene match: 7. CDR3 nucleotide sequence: TGCAGCGTTGAAACGCAGGGGGCTGGGACTGAAGCTTTCTTT. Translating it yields CSVETQGAGTEAFF.

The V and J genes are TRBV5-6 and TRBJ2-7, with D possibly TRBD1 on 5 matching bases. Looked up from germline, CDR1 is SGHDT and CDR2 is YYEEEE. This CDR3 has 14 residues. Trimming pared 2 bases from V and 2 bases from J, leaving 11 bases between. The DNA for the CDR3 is TGTGCCAGCAGCTTTTATGACAGAGCCTACGAGCAGTACTTC. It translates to CASSFYDRAYEQYF. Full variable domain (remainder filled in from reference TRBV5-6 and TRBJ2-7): DAGVTQSPTHLIKTRGQQVTLRCSPKSGHDTVSWYQQALGQGPQFIFQYYEEEERQRGNFPDRFSGHQFPNYSSELNVNALLLGDSALYLCASSFYDRAYEQYFGPGTRLTVT.

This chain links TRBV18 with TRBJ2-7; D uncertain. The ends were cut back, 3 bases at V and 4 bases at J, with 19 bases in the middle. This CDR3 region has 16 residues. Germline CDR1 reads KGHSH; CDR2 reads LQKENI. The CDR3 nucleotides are TGTGCCAGCTCACCTCCCCCTGATGTGGGCACTTACGAGCAGTACTTC. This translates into CASSPPPDVGTYEQYF.

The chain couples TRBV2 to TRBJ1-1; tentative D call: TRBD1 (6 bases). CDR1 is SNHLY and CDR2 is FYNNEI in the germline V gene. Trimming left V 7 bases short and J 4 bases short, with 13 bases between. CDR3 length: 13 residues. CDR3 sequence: CASKAGEGTEAFF. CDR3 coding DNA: TGTGCCAGCAAGGCAGGGGAGGGCACTGAAGCTTTCTTT.

This chain's CDR3 is CASSQEDPTSELYGDEQFF. In DNA form, the CDR3 reads TGTGCCAGCAGCCAAGAAGACCCGACTAGCGAGCTATATGGAGATGAGCAGTTCTTC. The chain employs TRBV3-1 (or the pseudogene TRBV3-2) and TRBJ2-1; 8 positions agree with TRBD2. The CDR3 is made up of 19 amino acids. The germline V gene has CDR1 LGHDT and CDR2 YNNKEL (reference sequence). Trimming cost V 0 bases and J 8 bases; bases outside gene matches: 18.

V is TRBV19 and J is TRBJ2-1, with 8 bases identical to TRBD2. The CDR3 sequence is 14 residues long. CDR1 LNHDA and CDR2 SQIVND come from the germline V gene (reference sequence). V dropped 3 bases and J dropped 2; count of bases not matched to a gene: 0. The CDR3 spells CASSIGGAYNEQFF. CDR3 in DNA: TGTGCCAGTAGTATCGGGGGGGCCTACAATGAGCAGTTCTTC.